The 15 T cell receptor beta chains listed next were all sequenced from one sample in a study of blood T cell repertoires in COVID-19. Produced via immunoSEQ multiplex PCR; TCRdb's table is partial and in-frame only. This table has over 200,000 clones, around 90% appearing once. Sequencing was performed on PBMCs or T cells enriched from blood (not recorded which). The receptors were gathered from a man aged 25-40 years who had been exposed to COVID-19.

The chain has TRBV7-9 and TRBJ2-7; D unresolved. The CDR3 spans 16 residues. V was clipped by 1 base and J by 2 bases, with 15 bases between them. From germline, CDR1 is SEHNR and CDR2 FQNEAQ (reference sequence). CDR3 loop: CASSLESLTTPYEQYF. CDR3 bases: TGTGCCAGCAGCTTAGAGTCACTCACCACCCCCTACGAGCAGTACTTC.

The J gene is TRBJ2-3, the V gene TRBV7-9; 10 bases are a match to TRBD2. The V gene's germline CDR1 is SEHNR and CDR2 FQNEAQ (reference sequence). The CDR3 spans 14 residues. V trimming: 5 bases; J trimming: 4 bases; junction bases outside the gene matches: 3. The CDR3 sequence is CASSGGLAPDTQYF. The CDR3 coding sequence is TGTGCCAGCAGCGGGGGACTAGCGCCAGATACGCAGTATTTT.

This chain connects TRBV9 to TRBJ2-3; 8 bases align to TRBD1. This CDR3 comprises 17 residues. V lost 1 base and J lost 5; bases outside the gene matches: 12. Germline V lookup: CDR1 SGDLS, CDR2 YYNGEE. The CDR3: CASSVTAGGRRRDTQYF. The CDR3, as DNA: TGTGCCAGCAGCGTAACAGCAGGGGGCCGGAGACGAGATACGCAGTATTTT. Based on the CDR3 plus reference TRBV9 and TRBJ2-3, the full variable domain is DSGVTQTPKHLITATGQRVTLRCSPRSGDLSVYWYQQSLDQGLQFLIQYYNGEERAKGNILERFSAQQFPDLHSELNLSSLELGDSALYFCASSVTAGGRRRDTQYFGPGTRLTVL.

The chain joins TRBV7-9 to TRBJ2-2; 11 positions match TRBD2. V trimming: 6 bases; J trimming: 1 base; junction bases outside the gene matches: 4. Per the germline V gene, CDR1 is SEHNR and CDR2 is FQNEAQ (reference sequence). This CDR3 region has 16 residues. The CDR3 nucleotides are TGTGCCAGCAGACCTACTAGCGGGGGGAACACCGGGGAGCTGTTTTTT. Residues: CASRPTSGGNTGELFF. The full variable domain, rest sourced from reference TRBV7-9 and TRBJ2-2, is DTGVSQNPRHKITKRGQNVTFRCDPISEHNRLYWYRQTLGQGPEFLTYFQNEAQLEKSRLLSDRFSAERPKGSFSTLEIQRTEQGDSAMYLCASRPTSGGNTGELFFGEGSRLTVL.

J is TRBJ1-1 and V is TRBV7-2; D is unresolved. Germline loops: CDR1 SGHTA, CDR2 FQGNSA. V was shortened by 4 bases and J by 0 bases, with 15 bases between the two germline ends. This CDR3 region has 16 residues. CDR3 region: CASSSSVGSMNTEAFF. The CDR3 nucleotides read TGTGCCAGCAGCTCATCAGTCGGGTCTATGAACACTGAAGCTTTCTTT. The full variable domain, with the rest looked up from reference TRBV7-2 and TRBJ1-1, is GAGVSQSPSNKVTEKGKDVELRCDPISGHTALYWYRQSLGQGLEFLIYFQGNSAPDKSGLPSDRFSAERTGGSVSTLTIQRTQQEDSAVYLCASSSSVGSMNTEAFFGQGTRLTVV.

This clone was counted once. In nucleotides, the CDR3 is TGTGCCATCAGTCGGAGCCGGGACAGCGAACCCAATAATTCACCCCTCCACTTT. Its protein is CAISRSRDSEPNNSPLHF. This chain connects TRBV10-3 to TRBJ1-6, with 7 bases that match TRBD1. J lost 5 bases, V lost 5 bases, and 15 bases had no gene match. This CDR3 region has 18 residues. Germline CDR1 is ENHRY and CDR2 is SYGVKD.

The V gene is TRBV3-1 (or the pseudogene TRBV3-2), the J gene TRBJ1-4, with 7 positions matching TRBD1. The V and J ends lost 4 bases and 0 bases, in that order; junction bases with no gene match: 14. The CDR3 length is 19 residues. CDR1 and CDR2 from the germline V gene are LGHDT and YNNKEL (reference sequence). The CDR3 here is CASSRKYPGQITTNEKLFF. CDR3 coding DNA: TGTGCCAGCAGCCGGAAGTATCCGGGACAGATAACAACTAATGAAAAACTGTTTTTT.

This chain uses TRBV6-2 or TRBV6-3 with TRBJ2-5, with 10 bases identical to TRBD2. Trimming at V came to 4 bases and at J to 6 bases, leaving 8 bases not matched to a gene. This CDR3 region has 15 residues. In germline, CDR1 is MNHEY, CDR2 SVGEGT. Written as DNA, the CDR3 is TGTGCCAGCAGTTTTGAGCGGGGGGGCGCGCAGACCCAGTACTTC. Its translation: CASSFERGGAQTQYF.

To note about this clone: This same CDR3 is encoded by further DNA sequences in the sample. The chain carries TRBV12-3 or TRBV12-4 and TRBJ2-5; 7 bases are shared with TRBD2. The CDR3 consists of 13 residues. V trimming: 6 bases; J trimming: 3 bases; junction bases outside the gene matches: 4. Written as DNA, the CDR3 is TGTGCCAGCAGAACTGGGGGGGAAGAGACCCAGTACTTC. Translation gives CASRTGGEETQYF.

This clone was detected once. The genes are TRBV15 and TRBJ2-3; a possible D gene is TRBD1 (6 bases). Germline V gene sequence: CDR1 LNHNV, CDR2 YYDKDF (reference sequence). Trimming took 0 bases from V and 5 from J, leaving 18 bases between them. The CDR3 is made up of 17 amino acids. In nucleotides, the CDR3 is TGTGCCACCAGCAGAGATCGTGGGGGCAATCTTCAAGATACGCAGTATTTT. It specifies CATSRDRGGNLQDTQYF. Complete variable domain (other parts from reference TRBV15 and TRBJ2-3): DAMVIQNPRYQVTQFGKPVTLSCSQTLNHNVMYWYQQKSSQAPKLLFHYYDKDFNNEADTPDNFQSRRPNTSFCFLDIRSPGLGDTAMYLCATSRDRGGNLQDTQYFGPGTRLTVL.

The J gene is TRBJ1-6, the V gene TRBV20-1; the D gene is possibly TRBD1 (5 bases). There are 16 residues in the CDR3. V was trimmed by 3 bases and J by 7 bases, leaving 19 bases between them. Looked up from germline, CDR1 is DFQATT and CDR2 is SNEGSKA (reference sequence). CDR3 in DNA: TGCAGTGCTAGTTTCGGGGGACGGCTTGGGAATTCACCCCTCCACTTT. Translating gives CSASFGGRLGNSPLHF.

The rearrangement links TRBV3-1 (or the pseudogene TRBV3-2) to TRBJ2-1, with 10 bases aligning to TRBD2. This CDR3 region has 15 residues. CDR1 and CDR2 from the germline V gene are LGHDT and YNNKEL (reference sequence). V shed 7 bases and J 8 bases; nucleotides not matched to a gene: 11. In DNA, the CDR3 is TGTGCCAGCACTCGCCAAACTAGCGGGGAGGATGAGCAGTTCTTC. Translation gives CASTRQTSGEDEQFF.

The CDR3 DNA follows: TGTGCCAGCAGCCTGACCCAGGACACTGAAGCTTTCTTT. Protein product: CASSLTQDTEAFF. The chain is built from TRBV3-1 (or the pseudogene TRBV3-2) and TRBJ1-1; D gene unclear. CDR3 length: 13 amino acids. Germline CDR1 is LGHDT and CDR2 is YNNKEL (reference sequence). V was shortened by 4 bases and J by 3 bases, with 9 bases between the two germline ends.

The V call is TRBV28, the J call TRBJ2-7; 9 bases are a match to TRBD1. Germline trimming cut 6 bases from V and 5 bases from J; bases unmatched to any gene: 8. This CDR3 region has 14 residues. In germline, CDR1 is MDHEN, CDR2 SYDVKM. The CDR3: CASSQTGGLDEQYF. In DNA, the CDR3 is TGTGCCAGCAGCCAGACAGGGGGTTTGGACGAGCAGTACTTC.

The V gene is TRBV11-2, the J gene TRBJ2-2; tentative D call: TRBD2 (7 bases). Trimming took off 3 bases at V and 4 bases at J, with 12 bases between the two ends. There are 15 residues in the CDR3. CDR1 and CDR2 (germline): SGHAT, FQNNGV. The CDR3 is CASSFRGAGTGELFF. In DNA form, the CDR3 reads TGTGCCAGCAGCTTCCGGGGGGCGGGCACCGGGGAGCTGTTTTTT.